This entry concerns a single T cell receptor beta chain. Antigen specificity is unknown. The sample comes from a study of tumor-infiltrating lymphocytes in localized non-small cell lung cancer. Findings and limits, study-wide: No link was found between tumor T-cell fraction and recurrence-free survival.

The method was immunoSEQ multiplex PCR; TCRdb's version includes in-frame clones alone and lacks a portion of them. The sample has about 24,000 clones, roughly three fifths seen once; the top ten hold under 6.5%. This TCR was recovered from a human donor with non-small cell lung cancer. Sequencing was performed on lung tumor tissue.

The CDR3 region has the DNA TGTGCCAGCAGCGTAGGCAATAGCGGACCCATCCAAGAGACCCAGTACTTC. It specifies CASSVGNSGPIQETQYF. This chain uses TRBV9 with TRBJ2-5; D might be TRBD2 (6 bases). V was shortened by 0 bases and J by 1 base, with 16 bases between the two germline ends. The CDR3 runs to 17 residues. Germline values: CDR1 SGDLS, CDR2 YYNGEE.